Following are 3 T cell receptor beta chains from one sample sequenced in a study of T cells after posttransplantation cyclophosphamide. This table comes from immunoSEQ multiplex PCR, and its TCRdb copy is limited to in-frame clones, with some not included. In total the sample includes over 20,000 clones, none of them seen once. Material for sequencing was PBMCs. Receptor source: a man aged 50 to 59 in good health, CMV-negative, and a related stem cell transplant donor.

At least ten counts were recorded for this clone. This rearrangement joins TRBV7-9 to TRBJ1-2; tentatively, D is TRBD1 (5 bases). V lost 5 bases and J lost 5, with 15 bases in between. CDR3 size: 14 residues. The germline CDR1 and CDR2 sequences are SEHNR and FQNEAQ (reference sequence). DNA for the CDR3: TGTGCCAGCAGCCTCCCGGGGGGTTTTTATGGCTACACCTTC. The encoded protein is CASSLPGGFYGYTF.

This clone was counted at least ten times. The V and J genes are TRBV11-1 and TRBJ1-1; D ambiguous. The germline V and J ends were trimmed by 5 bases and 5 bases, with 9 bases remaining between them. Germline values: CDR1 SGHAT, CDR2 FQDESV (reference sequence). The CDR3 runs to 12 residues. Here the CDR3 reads CASSNSGTEAFF. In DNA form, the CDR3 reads TGTGCCAGCAGCAATAGCGGGACTGAAGCTTTCTTT.

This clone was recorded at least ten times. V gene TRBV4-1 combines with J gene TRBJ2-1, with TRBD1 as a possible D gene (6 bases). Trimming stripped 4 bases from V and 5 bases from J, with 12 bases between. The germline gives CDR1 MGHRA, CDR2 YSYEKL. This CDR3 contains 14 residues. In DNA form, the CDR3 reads TGCGCCAGCAGCCGAAAACAGGGAAACAATGAGCAGTTCTTC. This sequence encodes CASSRKQGNNEQFF.